Presented here are 16 T cell receptor beta chains from one specimen sequenced in a study of cytomegalovirus exposure and HLA in healthy donors. Researchers ran the PCR with 60 Vbeta and 13 Jbeta primers. The table came from immunoSEQ multiplex PCR; TCRdb's copy has only in-frame clones and leaves some out. The profile shows 110,000 to 150,000 clones, roughly four fifths of them singletons. The specimen sequenced was PBMCs. The receptor set was obtained from a woman in her 50s in good health and CMV-seropositive.

The J gene is TRBJ1-1, the V gene TRBV5-1, with TRBD1 matching 11 bases. CDR1 SGHRS and CDR2 YFSETQ come from the germline V gene. V lost 2 bases and J lost 5; bases outside the gene matches: 8. This CDR3 has 16 residues. The CDR3 is CASSLEGTGGGTEAFF. For the CDR3, the DNA is TGCGCCAGCAGCTTAGAGGGGACAGGGGGAGGGACTGAAGCTTTCTTT.

J is TRBJ1-2 and V is TRBV19, with a tentative D call TRBD1 (5 bases). The CDR3 contains 15 residues. Trimming left V 6 bases short and J 1 base short, with 15 bases between. Germline V gene sequence: CDR1 LNHDA, CDR2 SQIVND (reference sequence). The CDR3 here is CASSHVSGVNYGYTF. In nucleotides, the CDR3 is TGTGCCAGTAGCCATGTTTCGGGGGTTAACTATGGCTACACCTTC. Supplemented by reference TRBV19 and TRBJ1-2, the full variable domain reads DGGITQSPKYLFRKEGQNVTLSCEQNLNHDAMYWYRQDPGQGLRLIYYSQIVNDFQKGDIAEGYSVSREKKESFPLTVTSAQKNPTAFYLCASSHVSGVNYGYTFGSGTRLTVV.

The chain recombines TRBV6-1 with TRBJ2-7; 7 nucleotides align to TRBD1. The CDR3 is made up of 17 amino acids. The junction had 12 bases not matched to a gene; V was cut back by 3 bases and J by 1 base. From germline, CDR1 is MNHNS and CDR2 SASEGT. The CDR3 region is CASSDPMERGPSYEQYF. The CDR3 DNA follows: TGTGCCAGCAGTGACCCGATGGAAAGGGGGCCGTCCTACGAGCAGTACTTC.

V and J are TRBV9 and TRBJ2-1; the D gene is possibly TRBD1 (7 bases). The CDR3 is 16 residues long. Germline CDR1 reads SGDLS; CDR2 reads YYNGEE. V was cut by 1 base and J by 5 bases, with 16 bases left in between. DNA of the CDR3: TGTGCCAGCAGCGTACAAGGAGGGGGCGACCACAATGAGCAGTTCTTC. This gives the protein CASSVQGGGDHNEQFF.

The chain joins TRBV10-3 to TRBJ2-2, with D tentatively TRBD2 (5 bases). CDR1 is ENHRY and CDR2 is SYGVKD in the germline V gene. The CDR3 runs 16 residues. Trimming shortened V by 0 bases and J by 1 base, and 9 bases separated the two germline ends. CDR3 nucleotide sequence: TGTGCCATCAGTGAGTCGGGAGCAAAGAACACCGGGGAGCTGTTTTTT. Protein product: CAISESGAKNTGELFF.

The rearrangement uses TRBV9 and TRBJ1-6; D not certain. The germline CDR1 and CDR2 sequences are SGDLS and YYNGEE. Trimming pared 0 bases from V and 8 bases from J, leaving 9 bases between. The CDR3 consists of 14 residues. As DNA, the CDR3 is TGTGCCAGCAGCGTAGCAAGCGGGGATTCACCCCTCCACTTT. Its translation: CASSVASGDSPLHF.

This clone was picked up a small number of times. V gene TRBV5-4 combines with J gene TRBJ1-1, with 11 bases matching TRBD1. J gave up 4 bases and V 6 bases, and 2 bases lay outside the gene matches. CDR1 and CDR2 from the germline V gene are SGHNT and YYREEE (reference sequence). The CDR3 has 13 amino acids. CDR3 amino acids: CASIGTGGTEAFF. DNA for the CDR3: TGTGCCAGCATTGGGACAGGGGGCACTGAAGCTTTCTTT.

This chain links TRBV10-3 with TRBJ1-1; the match to TRBD1 covers 7 bases. The length of the CDR3 is 11 residues. After removal of 8 bases from V and 5 bases from J, the junction contained 2 bases not matched to a gene. Germline loops: CDR1 ENHRY, CDR2 SYGVKD. Here the CDR3 DNA reads TGTGCCATCCAGGGGGGAACTGAAGCTTTCTTT. Residues: CAIQGGTEAFF.

The chain carries TRBV7-9 and TRBJ2-1, with 7 bases aligning to TRBD1. Germline V gene data show CDR1 as SEHNR and CDR2 as FQNEAQ (reference sequence). V lost 5 bases to trimming and J lost 5 bases; unmatched junction nucleotides: 12. The length of the CDR3 is 16 residues. The CDR3, as DNA: TGTGCCAGCAGCGCCAGGGGGAGACAGGGAGACAATGAGCAGTTCTTC. Its protein product is CASSARGRQGDNEQFF.

The rearrangement joins TRBV27 to TRBJ2-1; TRBD2 aligns across 8 bases. V dropped 3 bases and J dropped 2; count of bases not matched to a gene: 0. Germline assignment: CDR1 MNHEY and CDR2 SMNVEV (reference sequence). This CDR3 is 14 amino acids long. This CDR3 is CASSLRGAYNEQFF. In DNA form, the CDR3 reads TGTGCCAGCAGTTTGCGGGGGGCCTACAATGAGCAGTTCTTC.

This chain uses TRBV7-9 with TRBJ1-2; 9 nucleotides match TRBD1. CDR1 SEHNR and CDR2 FQNEAQ come from the germline V gene (reference sequence). CDR3 length: 15 residues. Unmatched junction bases numbered 7, after V lost 2 bases and J lost 6 bases. CDR3: CASSLMGQGKDGYTF. The CDR3 DNA follows: TGTGCCAGCAGCTTAATGGGACAGGGAAAGGATGGCTACACCTTC.

This sequence joins TRBV5-4 and TRBJ1-2, with TRBD1 matching 10 bases. The V and J ends lost 4 bases and 8 bases, in that order; junction bases with no gene match: 17. The V gene's germline CDR1 is SGHNT and CDR2 YYREEE (reference sequence). CDR3 size: 17 residues. The CDR3 coding sequence is TGTGCCAGCAGCCCCCGGACAGGGGGTAATAGGACGGACGGCTACACCTTC. Translated, it gives CASSPRTGGNRTDGYTF. Drawing the rest from reference TRBV5-4 and TRBJ1-2, the complete variable domain is ETGVTQSPTHLIKTRGQQVTLRCSSQSGHNTVSWYQQALGQGPQFIFQYYREEENGRGNFPPRFSGLQFPNYSSELNVNALELDDSALYLCASSPRTGGNRTDGYTFGSGTRLTVV.

V gene TRBV18 combines with J gene TRBJ1-5, with D tentatively TRBD1 (6 bases). The V end was cut by 1 base, the J end by 0 bases, with 10 bases between. The CDR3 loop spans 16 amino acids. Germline V gene data show CDR1 as KGHSH and CDR2 as LQKENI. CDR3: CASSPLPGDSNQPQHF. In DNA, the CDR3 is TGTGCCAGCTCACCACTGCCAGGGGATAGCAATCAGCCCCAGCATTTT.

This clone appeared once. The chain links TRBV10-3 to TRBJ1-4; D remains unclear. V lost 3 bases to trimming and J lost 6 bases, with 14 bases between them. CDR3 length: 15 amino acids. Per germline, CDR1 ENHRY and CDR2 SYGVKD. The CDR3 here is CAISDGRQADEKLFF. The CDR3 region has the DNA TGTGCCATCAGTGATGGTCGGCAGGCTGATGAAAAACTGTTTTTT.

The chain uses TRBV19 and TRBJ1-1; the D is unclear. This CDR3 is built from 14 residues. Germline V gene sequence: CDR1 LNHDA, CDR2 SQIVND (reference sequence). Trimming shortened V by 10 bases and J by 0 bases, and 15 bases separated the two germline ends. In DNA form, the CDR3 reads TGTGCCACGGAGGATGTCCAAATGAACACTGAAGCTTTCTTT. Its protein product is CATEDVQMNTEAFF.

The rearrangement links TRBV6-7 to TRBJ1-6, with D maybe TRBD1 (5 bases). TRBV6-7 is sorted into the ORF group, with uncertain function. The CDR3 runs 15 residues. Deletions cut 8 bases from V and 7 bases from J, with 18 bases between. The CDR3 loop reads CASSGGGRRNSPLHF. CDR3 bases: TGTGCCAGCTCGGGGGGGGGAAGGAGAAATTCACCCCTCCACTTT.